Given below is one T cell receptor (beta chain) in context. What it binds is unknown. This record comes from a study of shared clonotypes between healthy human individuals. Some clones are missing from TCRdb's copy, which holds only in-frame ones; the method was immunoSEQ multiplex PCR. The sample has around 2.5 million clones, over 85% seen once. The trim removed 2 bases at V and 6 bases at J, leaving 5 bases unmatched. The CDR3 is made up of 15 amino acids. In germline, CDR1 is SGHNT, CDR2 YYREEE (reference sequence). Adult donors, all healthy and HIV-negative, had no recent acute infections or vaccinations. Findings and limits, study-wide: Non-shared clonotypes had lower generation probabilities than clonotypes shared by all four sorted-subset donors.

The rearrangement links TRBV5-4 to TRBJ1-5, with 10 bases matching TRBD1. The sample taken for sequencing was naive CD4+ T cells from PBMCs. Subset given: CD45RA+ positively selected. This clonotype originated in a man younger than 35 in good health. Some clones in this sample may be carry-over from other donors' samples. CDR3 region: CASSLGGTGAQPQHF. CDR3 in DNA: TGTGCCAGCAGCTTAGGTGGGACAGGGGCTCAGCCCCAGCATTTT.